These 9 T cell receptor beta chains came from one sample sequenced in a study of response to subunit inactivated influenza vaccine. TCRdb called the RT-PCR reads again in MiXCR, with one record for every CDR3 protein. In the table there are around 760,000 distinct CDR3 sequences, approximately 13% of which are singletons. Sequencing used PBMCs from blood, obtained around two weeks before vaccination. Receptor source: a man aged 50 or older who received an inactivated influenza vaccine.

The rearrangement uses TRBV6-1 and TRBJ2-5; 7 bases align to TRBD2. This CDR3 comprises 15 residues. Germline trimming cut 10 bases from V and 5 bases from J; bases unmatched to any gene: 16. The V gene's germline CDR1 is MNHNS and CDR2 SASEGT. The CDR3 nucleotides read TGTGCCACCGACAAAAATGGACGGCGGGGGGAGACCCAGTACTTC. Its protein is CATDKNGRRGETQYF.

The chain combines TRBV6-2 or TRBV6-3 with TRBJ2-3; D call uncertain. CDR3 size: 12 residues. Trimming stripped 7 bases from V and 3 bases from J, with 8 bases between. Germline V gives CDR1 MNHEY, CDR2 SVGEGT. This CDR3 reads CASTDLTDTQYF. The CDR3 DNA sequence: TGTGCCAGCACCGACCTGACAGATACGCAGTATTTT.

The sample holds a few counts of this clonotype. This chain connects TRBV6-6 to TRBJ1-4, with D unclear. This CDR3 is 13 amino acids long. Between the trimmed V and J ends, which lost 2 bases and 1 base, there was a span of 2 bases. CDR1 is MNHNY and CDR2 is SVGAGI in the germline V gene (reference sequence). CDR3 sequence reads: CASSYQTNEKLFF. The CDR3 DNA is TGTGCCAGCAGTTACCAAACTAATGAAAAACTGTTTTTT.

The chain is built from TRBV4-1 and TRBJ2-7, with no clear D. Between the trimmed V and J ends, which lost 2 bases and 4 bases, there was a span of 9 bases. This CDR3 has 13 amino acids. The germline V gene encodes CDR1 MGHRA and CDR2 YSYEKL. CDR3 DNA sequence: TGCGCCAGCAGCCAATCGCAAGGGTACGAGCAGTACTTC. Amino acid sequence: CASSQSQGYEQYF.

V usage is TRBV29-1 and J usage is TRBJ2-7; D is possibly TRBD1 or TRBD2 (5 bases each). Deletions cut 3 bases from V and 5 bases from J, with 14 bases between. The CDR3 length is 13 residues. Germline V lookup: CDR1 SQVTM, CDR2 ANQGSEA. The CDR3, as DNA: TGCAGCGTTGAGACTCGGGGCCCCCACGAGCAGTACTTC. Translated: CSVETRGPHEQYF.

This clonotype was seen a handful of times. The chain employs TRBV28 and TRBJ2-7; D is possibly TRBD1 (6 bases). This CDR3 is 14 amino acids long. V was cut by 6 bases and J by 5 bases, with 17 bases left in between. CDR1 is MDHEN, CDR2 SYDVKM, per germline. The CDR3 is CASSIDRFANEQYF. The CDR3 nucleotides are TGTGCCAGCAGCATAGACAGGTTCGCGAACGAGCAGTACTTC.

This clonotype was seen only a few times. This chain connects TRBV5-4 to TRBJ2-1, with 7 bases fitting TRBD2. The trim removed 4 bases at V and 7 bases at J, leaving 14 bases unmatched. CDR1 is SGHNT, CDR2 YYREEE, per germline (reference sequence). CDR3 size: 16 residues. CDR3 DNA sequence: TGTGCCAGCAGCCCCTCGACTAGCTCACACCTGAATGAGCAGTTCTTC. Its translation: CASSPSTSSHLNEQFF.

The chain joins TRBV20-1 to TRBJ1-2; 8 bases agree with TRBD1. Germline V gene lookup returns CDR1 DFQATT and CDR2 SNEGSKA (reference sequence). Trimming cost V 1 base and J 5 bases; bases outside gene matches: 0. CDR3 length equals 12 residues. In nucleotides, the CDR3 is TGCAGTGCTAGAGGGACAGGGTATGGCTACACCTTC. This sequence encodes CSARGTGYGYTF.

This clonotype was detected ten times or more. The chain joins TRBV12-3 or TRBV12-4 to TRBJ1-1, with 7 bases lining up with TRBD1. CDR3 length: 14 residues. Germline trimming cut 7 bases from V and 0 bases from J; bases unmatched to any gene: 5. The CDR3 reads CASTLGTVNTEAFF. In DNA, the CDR3 is TGTGCCAGCACCTTAGGGACAGTGAACACTGAAGCTTTCTTT.